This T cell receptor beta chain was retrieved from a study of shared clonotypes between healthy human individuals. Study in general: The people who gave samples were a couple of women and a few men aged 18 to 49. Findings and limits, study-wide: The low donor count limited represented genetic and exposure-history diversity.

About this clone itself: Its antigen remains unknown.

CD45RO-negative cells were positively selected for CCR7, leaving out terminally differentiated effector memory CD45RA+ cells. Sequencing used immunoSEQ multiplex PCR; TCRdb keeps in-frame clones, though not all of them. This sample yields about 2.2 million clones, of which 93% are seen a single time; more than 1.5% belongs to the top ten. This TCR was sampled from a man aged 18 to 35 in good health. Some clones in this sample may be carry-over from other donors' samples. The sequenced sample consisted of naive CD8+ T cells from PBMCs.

CDR3 loop: CASSPLGGEQYF. Here the CDR3 DNA reads TGTGCCAGCAGCCCCCTAGGGGGGGAGCAGTACTTC. The chain uses TRBV7-9 and TRBJ2-7; the D call may be TRBD1 or TRBD2 (6 bases each). The CDR3 spans 12 residues. The germline CDR1 and CDR2 sequences are SEHNR and FQNEAQ (reference sequence). Trimming took 5 bases from V and 7 from J, leaving 12 bases between them. The entire variable domain, with the rest obtained from reference TRBV7-9 and TRBJ2-7, is as follows: DTGVSQNPRHKITKRGQNVTFRCDPISEHNRLYWYRQTLGQGPEFLTYFQNEAQLEKSRLLSDRFSAERPKGSFSTLEIQRTEQGDSAMYLCASSPLGGEQYFGPGTRLTVT.